This TCR beta chain was found in a study of cytomegalovirus exposure and HLA in healthy donors. Across the study: Roughly 77 million unique TCRs from HLA-typed donors made up an early data release.

The PCR used 60 Vbeta and 13 Jbeta primers. Sequenced by immunoSEQ multiplex PCR; TCRdb stores in-frame clones only, minus some. This sample has some 150,000 clones; about 75% occur once, and the top ten carry approximately 1.6%. Germline V gene data show CDR1 as SGDLS and CDR2 as YYNGEE. The ends lost 0 bases at V and 0 bases at J; junction bases unmatched: 2. The CDR3 is 15 amino acids. Study-wide results and limits: Researchers left out some V segments, among them TRBV6-2 and TRBV6-3, as indistinguishable.

Concerning this clone itself: What it binds is not known.

Sequenced input: PBMCs. The receptor comes from a woman younger than 45 in good health and CMV-seronegative. This rearrangement joins TRBV9 to TRBJ2-7; 8 bases line up with TRBD2. CDR3 nucleotide sequence: TGTGCCAGCAGCGTAGGCAGCGGGAGCTCCTACGAGCAGTACTTC. This gives the protein CASSVGSGSSYEQYF.